This passage covers 31 T cell receptor beta chains from one sample sequenced in a study of immune evolution from preneoplasia to lung adenocarcinoma. Method: immunoSEQ multiplex PCR; TCRdb's copy keeps in-frame clones and lacks some. The table has about 2,700 clones, roughly 79% seen once. The source material was FFPE adjacent normal lung tissue. All receptors come from a person aged 55-85 years with lung adenocarcinoma.

The CDR3 loop reads CASSTGTGNTIYF. In DNA form, the CDR3 reads TGTGCCAGCAGCACCGGGACGGGAAACACCATATATTTT. The rearrangement links TRBV11-3 to TRBJ1-3, with TRBD1 as a possible D gene (5 bases). The V end was cut by 5 bases, the J end by 4 bases, with 9 bases between. The CDR3 runs 13 residues. Germline V gene sequence: CDR1 SGHNT, CDR2 YENEEA.

In regard to this clone: The junction shows a germline mismatch at one end, possibly a read error. This rearrangement joins TRBV2 to TRBJ1-4, with D perhaps TRBD1 (6 bases). CDR3 length equals 11 residues. CDR1 and CDR2 from the germline V gene are SNHLY and FYNNEI. In DNA form, the CDR3 reads TGTGCCAACAGTGACAGGGAAAAACTGTTTTTT. It is translated as CANSDREKLFF. The whole variable domain, filled in from reference TRBV2 and TRBJ1-4, reads EPEVTQTPSHQVTQMGQEVILRCVPISNHLYFYWYRQILGQKVEFLVSFYNNEISEKSEIFDDQFSVERPDGSNFTLKIRSTKLEDSAMYFCANSDREKLFFGSGTQLSVL.

J is TRBJ1-4 and V is TRBV7-9; unclear D gene. Germline-derived CDR1 and CDR2 are SEHNR and FQNEAQ (reference sequence). Trimming stripped 5 bases from V and 2 bases from J, with 12 bases between. CDR3 size: 15 residues. Here the CDR3 reads CASSPPRPTNEKLFF. CDR3 DNA sequence: TGTGCCAGCAGCCCTCCGAGGCCGACTAATGAAAAACTGTTTTTT.

Regarding this clone: An end of the junction differs from the germline gene, which may be a read error. This chain joins TRBV5-1 and TRBJ2-7; no reliable D call. CDR1 is SGHRS and CDR2 is YFSETQ in the germline V gene. This CDR3 is built from 14 residues. The CDR3 loop reads CSSSLAVGNYEQYF. CDR3 nucleotides: TGCTCCAGCAGCTTGGCCGTGGGAAACTACGAGCAGTACTTC.

The chain couples TRBV6-6 to TRBJ1-2, with a tentative D call TRBD1 (6 bases). Trimming took 5 bases from V and 5 from J, leaving 21 bases between them. Germline CDR1 MNHNY, CDR2 SVGAGI (reference sequence). This CDR3 is 16 amino acids long. The CDR3 nucleotides read TGTGCCAGCAGTATGGAGAACGGCCAGGGGACTTATGGCTACACCTTC. Its translation: CASSMENGQGTYGYTF.

The chain has TRBV5-6 and TRBJ2-7, with D possibly being TRBD1 or TRBD2 (5 bases each). V was shortened by 5 bases and J by 7 bases, with 19 bases between the two germline ends. The CDR3 loop spans 14 amino acids. From germline, CDR1 is SGHDT and CDR2 YYEEEE. CDR3 amino acids: CASRRDALSGEQYF. DNA of the CDR3: TGTGCCAGCAGGAGGGACGCCTTATCCGGTGAGCAGTACTTC.

This chain uses TRBV18 with TRBJ1-1; D possibly corresponds to TRBD1 (5 bases). The CDR3 totals 16 residues. Germline V CDR1 and CDR2: KGHSH, LQKENI. V was shortened by 2 bases and J by 1 base, with 14 bases between the two germline ends. The CDR3 coding sequence is TGTGCCAGCTCACCATGGGGCGCAGGTTCGAACACTGAAGCTTTCTTT. Its translation is CASSPWGAGSNTEAFF.

The J gene is TRBJ2-3, the V gene TRBV28, with TRBD1 as a possible D gene (5 bases). Germline lookup yields CDR1 MDHEN and CDR2 SYDVKM. V dropped 1 base and J dropped 0 bases, with 8 bases sitting between them. The length of the CDR3 is 15 residues. CDR3 DNA sequence: TGTGCCAGCAGTTTATCCCAGGGAAGCACAGATACGCAGTATTTT. Its translation: CASSLSQGSTDTQYF.

The chain joins TRBV28 to TRBJ1-5; D gene uncertain. Germline CDR1 and CDR2: MDHEN and SYDVKM. The CDR3 contains 16 residues. Trimming removed 5 bases from V and 6 bases from J, with 20 bases in between. The CDR3 protein is CASSTPREAWGQPQHF. For the CDR3, the DNA is TGTGCCAGCAGTACCCCCCGGGAGGCCTGGGGTCAGCCCCAGCATTTT.

The genes are TRBV28 and TRBJ2-7; 8 bases map to TRBD1. Germline V lookup: CDR1 MDHEN, CDR2 SYDVKM. The V gene end was trimmed by 4 bases and the J gene end by 6 bases; junction bases not matched to a gene: 2. This CDR3 region has 12 residues. Here the CDR3 reads CASSSDRVEQYF. The CDR3 bases are TGTGCCAGCAGTTCGGACAGGGTCGAGCAGTACTTC.

This CDR3 reads CASSFAGRDEQFF. The CDR3 DNA reads as TGTGCCAGCAGTTTCGCAGGGAGGGATGAGCAGTTCTTC. The rearrangement joins TRBV28 to TRBJ2-1, with 7 bases matching TRBD2. Per germline, CDR1 MDHEN and CDR2 SYDVKM. The CDR3 extends over 13 amino acids. Losses at the gene ends were 3 bases for V and 8 bases for J; bases not matched to a gene: 4.

The chain combines TRBV28 with TRBJ1-1, with a tentative D call TRBD1 (6 bases). V was clipped by 10 bases and J by 6 bases, with 24 bases between them. CDR3 length: 15 amino acids. Germline lookup yields CDR1 MDHEN and CDR2 SYDVKM. The chain's CDR3 is CATNDNQGNEAEAFF. The CDR3 bases are TGTGCCACAAACGATAACCAGGGGAATGAAGCTGAAGCTTTCTTT.

The V gene is TRBV2, the J gene TRBJ2-3; D is tentatively TRBD1 or TRBD2 (6 bases each). Germline assignment: CDR1 SNHLY and CDR2 FYNNEI. The CDR3 spans 14 residues. The germline V and J ends were trimmed by 6 bases and 1 base, with 11 bases remaining between them. The CDR3 DNA is TGTGCCAGCAGCAGGGGAGGCGGCACAGATACGCAGTATTTT. As protein: CASSRGGGTDTQYF.

The chain couples TRBV7-6 to TRBJ2-7, with D possibly being TRBD2 (6 bases). V lost 6 bases and J 7 bases, leaving 16 bases between the germline ends. The length of the CDR3 is 13 residues. CDR1 and CDR2 from the germline V gene are SGHVS and FNYEAQ. The CDR3 DNA follows: TGTGCCAGCAGTCGAGACCTCGGGGGAGAGCAGTACTTC. Its translation is CASSRDLGGEQYF.

The chain links TRBV30 to TRBJ2-7; D is possibly TRBD2 (6 bases). The CDR3 consists of 13 residues. Germline CDR1 is GTSNPN and CDR2 is SVGIG (reference sequence). V was clipped by 6 bases and J by 0 bases, with 12 bases between them. The CDR3 spells CACSRESSYEQYF. CDR3 DNA sequence: TGTGCCTGTTCCCGGGAGAGCTCCTACGAGCAGTACTTC.

The chain combines TRBV5-1 with TRBJ1-6; 9 nucleotides agree with TRBD1. Germline CDR1 is SGHRS and CDR2 is YFSETQ. Germline trimming cut 0 bases from V and 9 bases from J; bases unmatched to any gene: 4. This CDR3 has 15 residues. The CDR3 nucleotides read TGCGCCAGCAGCTTGGCCGGGACAGGGCTTTCACCCCTCCACTTT. It is translated as CASSLAGTGLSPLHF.

This clone was seen only a few times. V usage is TRBV27 and J usage is TRBJ2-2, with a weak D call TRBD1 (6 bases). The CDR3 length is 13 residues. Germline-derived CDR1 and CDR2 are MNHEY and SMNVEV (reference sequence). V lost 8 bases and J 3 bases, leaving 10 bases between the germline ends. CDR3 residues: CASGTWDTGELFF. CDR3 DNA sequence: TGTGCCAGCGGGACATGGGACACCGGGGAGCTGTTTTTT.

The genes are TRBV27 and TRBJ2-3; the match to TRBD2 covers 8 bases. The CDR3 covers 14 residues. In germline, CDR1 is MNHEY, CDR2 SMNVEV (reference sequence). The V and J ends lost 10 bases and 3 bases, in that order; junction bases with no gene match: 9. The CDR3 region has the DNA TGTGCCACACAGGCCCGCGGGAGGACAGATACGCAGTATTTT. Translation gives CATQARGRTDTQYF.

This chain uses TRBV12-5 with TRBJ2-3, with 7 bases lining up with TRBD1. Germline assignment: CDR1 LGHNT and CDR2 FRNRAP. The junction had 6 bases not matched to a gene; V was cut back by 6 bases and J by 3 bases. The CDR3 sequence is 14 residues long. The CDR3 sequence: CASGLGGLTDTQYF. In DNA form, the CDR3 reads TGTGCTAGTGGCTTAGGGGGCTTAACAGATACGCAGTATTTT.

The V call is TRBV12-2, the J call TRBJ1-3; the table's D call, TRBD1, was not checked against the DNA. TRBV12-2 is a known pseudogene. The CDR3 runs 16 residues. CDR3 bases: TGTGCAAGTCGCACGAACCCCCCAGGGTCTGGAAACACCATATATTTT. It encodes CASRTNPPGSGNTIYF.

The CDR3 sequence: CSARVFNEQFF. The CDR3, as DNA: TGCAGTGCTAGAGTATTCAATGAGCAGTTCTTC. V gene TRBV20-1 combines with J gene TRBJ2-1; D ambiguous. Germline V gene data show CDR1 as DFQATT and CDR2 as SNEGSKA (reference sequence). Trimming stripped 1 base from V and 6 bases from J, with 4 bases between. The CDR3 contains 11 residues.

The genes are TRBV5-1 and TRBJ2-3; D not resolved. The CDR3 spans 13 residues. V lost 7 bases to trimming and J lost 2 bases, with 11 bases between them. Germline V CDR1 and CDR2: SGHRS, YFSETQ. CDR3 in amino acids: CASSRIPTDTQYF. The CDR3 DNA follows: TGCGCCAGCTCCAGGATTCCCACAGATACGCAGTATTTT.

The chain couples TRBV2 to TRBJ2-2; D might be TRBD1 (5 bases). CDR3 length equals 15 residues. Germline CDR1 is SNHLY and CDR2 is FYNNEI. V gave up 7 bases and J gave up 2 bases, with 14 bases separating them. The CDR3 spells CASKMNRLNTGELFF. The CDR3 nucleotides are TGTGCCAGCAAAATGAACAGGCTTAACACCGGGGAGCTGTTTTTT.

This clone turned up a few times. The rearrangement links TRBV9 to TRBJ2-7, with 8 bases fitting TRBD2. Germline CDR1 reads SGDLS; CDR2 reads YYNGEE. Losses at the gene ends were 0 bases for V and 2 bases for J; bases not matched to a gene: 4. This CDR3 region has 15 residues. CDR3 protein: CASSVGSGKTYEQYF. In DNA, the CDR3 is TGTGCCAGCAGCGTAGGTAGCGGGAAAACCTACGAGCAGTACTTC.

The chain links TRBV5-6 to TRBJ2-3; 8 bases are a match to TRBD2. This CDR3 spans 16 amino acids. J lost 4 bases, V lost 3 bases, and 10 bases had no gene match. The germline V gene encodes CDR1 SGHDT and CDR2 YYEEEE. The CDR3 loop is CASSSWVSGSPDTQYF. CDR3 in DNA: TGTGCCAGCAGCTCCTGGGTCAGCGGGAGTCCAGATACGCAGTATTTT.

V usage is TRBV30 and J usage is TRBJ2-7, with D perhaps matching TRBD1 (6 bases). Trimming shortened V by 1 base and J by 6 bases, and 10 bases separated the two germline ends. This CDR3 contains 12 residues. From germline, CDR1 is GTSNPN and CDR2 SVGIG (reference sequence). The chain's CDR3 is CAWSAGVFEQYF. CDR3 coding DNA: TGTGCCTGGAGTGCAGGGGTTTTCGAGCAGTACTTC.

The J gene is TRBJ1-2, the V gene TRBV12-1; the D call TRBD1 from the table was never checked on the DNA. TRBV12-1 represents a pseudogene. The CDR3 length is 15 residues. The CDR3 here is CASSFGGQGNDGYTF. The CDR3 nucleotides are TGTGCCAGCAGCTTTGGGGGACAGGGGAACGATGGCTACACCTTC.

This clone was observed a few times. J is TRBJ2-7 and V is TRBV4-1; D may be TRBD1 or TRBD2 (5 bases each). V lost 1 base and J 2 bases, leaving 12 bases between the germline ends. The CDR3 contains 15 residues. CDR1 is MGHRA, CDR2 YSYEKL, per germline. CDR3 sequence: CASSQGDQTAYEQYF. CDR3 nucleotides: TGCGCCAGCAGCCAAGGGGACCAGACAGCCTACGAGCAGTACTTC.

The sample holds a few counts of this clone. The gene calls are TRBV18 and TRBJ2-7; possibly TRBD1 for D (6 bases). The CDR3 is 11 amino acids. Looked up from germline, CDR1 is KGHSH and CDR2 is LQKENI. V gave up 5 bases and J gave up 4 bases, with 6 bases separating them. For the CDR3, the DNA is TGTGCCAGCTCAACAGGGTACGAGCAGTACTTC. This codes for CASSTGYEQYF.

The V call is TRBV7-3, the J call TRBJ1-5; D ambiguous. Per germline, CDR1 SGHTA and CDR2 FQGTGA. The V end lost 5 bases, the J end lost 0 bases, and 14 bases lay between the germline ends. CDR3 length: 16 amino acids. The CDR3, as DNA: TGTGCCAGCAGCCCCAGCAGTCCGGATAGCAATCAGCCCCAGCATTTT. Its translation is CASSPSSPDSNQPQHF.

V gene TRBV7-2 combines with J gene TRBJ2-1, with D unresolved. The ends were cut back, 1 base at V and 8 bases at J, with 12 bases in the middle. Germline CDR1 SGHTA, CDR2 FQGNSA. The CDR3 covers 14 residues. The CDR3 DNA follows: TGTGCCAGCAGCTTAGGAATGGGTATCTATGAGCAGTTCTTC. Translation gives CASSLGMGIYEQFF.